This T cell receptor (beta chain) was retrieved from a study of T cell responses to AZD1222 COVID-19 vaccine. The germline V and J ends were trimmed by 0 bases and 3 bases, with 9 bases remaining between them. The CDR3 contains 14 residues. Germline V lookup: CDR1 SGDLS, CDR2 YYNGEE. The assay was immunoSEQ multiplex PCR, and TCRdb's table has in-frame clones only and misses some. The repertoire holds under 150,000 clones, with 75% to 90% as singletons. Pooling of second doses given at about 4 or about 12 weeks was done. This clone was seen a few times. The sample consisted of peripheral blood, taken 28 days after the second AZD1222 dose. The gene calls are TRBV9 and TRBJ2-5; D remains unclear. This sequence originates from an adult who received the AZD1222 COVID-19 vaccine. The CDR3 spells CASSVVEDEETQYF. The CDR3 region has the DNA TGTGCCAGCAGCGTAGTTGAAGACGAAGAGACCCAGTACTTC.